Shown below are 29 T cell receptor beta chains from a single sample sequenced in a study of blood T cell repertoires in COVID-19. Assay used: immunoSEQ multiplex PCR; TCRdb lists only in-frame clones, some missing. The sample yields fewer than 350,000 clones, 81% seen once. Sequencing used peripheral blood. The receptors shown here come from a woman in her sixties with active or convalescent COVID-19.

The table lists this clone with a count of one. V usage is TRBV7-3 and J usage is TRBJ1-1, with D hard to call. The CDR3 contains 12 residues. The V end was cut by 5 bases, the J end by 11 bases, with 15 bases between. The germline gives CDR1 SGHTA, CDR2 FQGTGA. CDR3 sequence (DNA): TGTGCCAGCAGCCCTCAGACCCGGGAGGCTTTCTTT. Residues: CASSPQTREAFF. Together with reference TRBV7-3 and TRBJ1-1, the CDR3 gives the full variable domain: GAGVSQTPSNKVTEKGKYVELRCDPISGHTALYWYRQSLGQGPEFLIYFQGTGAADDSGLPNDRFFAVRPEGSVSTLKIQRTERGDSAVYLCASSPQTREAFFGQGTRLTVV.

The rearrangement joins TRBV6-5 to TRBJ1-6; 8 bases are a match to TRBD1. CDR3 length: 14 residues. Germline V gene lookup returns CDR1 MNHEY and CDR2 SVGAGI. J was trimmed by 9 bases and V by 7 bases; bases with no gene match: 8. CDR3 residues: CASNLDRAGSPLHF. DNA of the CDR3: TGTGCCAGCAACCTGGACAGGGCGGGTTCACCCCTCCACTTT.

The genes are TRBV10-3 and TRBJ1-5; weak D call: TRBD1 (5 bases). Germline CDR1 reads ENHRY; CDR2 reads SYGVKD. V gave up 4 bases and J gave up 1 base, with 14 bases separating them. The CDR3 totals 16 residues. CDR3 amino acids: CAISAQGSGSNQPQHF. The DNA for the CDR3 is TGTGCCATCAGTGCGCAGGGCAGCGGGAGCAATCAGCCCCAGCATTTT.

CDR3 DNA sequence: TGTGCCAGCAGTGTGGGACAGATGACGAACACTGAAGCTTTCTTT. It codes for CASSVGQMTNTEAFF. The V call is TRBV2, the J call TRBJ1-1, with 7 nucleotides matching TRBD1. The J segment lost 1 base and the V segment lost 4 bases, leaving 6 bases of the junction unmatched. The CDR3 has 15 amino acids. Germline assignment: CDR1 SNHLY and CDR2 FYNNEI.

The rearrangement joins TRBV6-2 or TRBV6-3 to TRBJ2-2; TRBD2 matches at 8 bases. Germline V CDR1 and CDR2: MNHEY, SVGEGT. After removal of 0 bases from V and 3 bases from J, the junction contained 0 bases not matched to a gene. There are 15 residues in the CDR3. The CDR3 spells CASSYSRGDTGELFF. As DNA, the CDR3 is TGTGCCAGCAGTTACTCGCGGGGGGACACCGGGGAGCTGTTTTTT.

The rearrangement uses TRBV4-2 and TRBJ2-1; D remains unclear. V was cut by 0 bases and J by 5 bases, with 17 bases left in between. The CDR3 is 17 residues long. The germline V gene has CDR1 LGHNA and CDR2 YNFKEQ. This CDR3 reads CASSQDGLRDEDNEQFF. The CDR3 DNA reads TGTGCCAGCAGCCAAGATGGGCTGAGAGACGAAGACAATGAGCAGTTCTTC.

This clone was observed once. The CDR3 here is CASSQVERDWAGYTF. CDR3 in DNA: TGCGCCAGCAGCCAAGTGGAGAGGGATTGGGCTGGCTACACCTTC. This chain connects TRBV4-1 to TRBJ1-2; D is uncertain. The ends were cut back, 1 base at V and 7 bases at J, with 16 bases in the middle. CDR1 is MGHRA and CDR2 is YSYEKL in the germline V gene. CDR3 length: 15 residues.

The V call is TRBV15, the J call TRBJ1-2; 8 bases are shared with TRBD1. Germline CDR1 and CDR2: LNHNV and YYDKDF (reference sequence). V shed 3 bases, J shed 4 bases, and the junction held 1 base outside the gene matches. This CDR3 contains 13 residues. The CDR3 DNA follows: TGTGCCACCAGCAGGGACAGGGTCTATGGCTACACCTTC. This gives the protein CATSRDRVYGYTF. Variable domain in full (rest from reference TRBV15 and TRBJ1-2): DAMVIQNPRYQVTQFGKPVTLSCSQTLNHNVMYWYQQKSSQAPKLLFHYYDKDFNNEADTPDNFQSRRPNTSFCFLDIRSPGLGDTAMYLCATSRDRVYGYTFGSGTRLTVV.

The genes are TRBV5-1 and TRBJ2-7, with a possible D match to TRBD1 (6 bases). V was pared by 0 bases and J by 2 bases, with 9 bases between. Per the germline V gene, CDR1 is SGHRS and CDR2 is YFSETQ. CDR3 length: 14 amino acids. The CDR3 DNA reads as TGCGCCAGCAGCTTGGATAACAGGGCCTACGAGCAGTACTTC. Its protein product is CASSLDNRAYEQYF.

In its sample, this clone was seen a few times. This sequence joins TRBV12-5 and TRBJ1-5; TRBD1 agrees at 7 bases. Germline V gene sequence: CDR1 LGHNT, CDR2 FRNRAP. Trimming at V came to 5 bases and at J to 1 base, leaving 5 bases not matched to a gene. The CDR3 spans 15 residues. The CDR3 DNA is TGTGCTAGTGGTCCCGGGGACAGCAGCAATCAGCCCCAGCATTTT. It yields the protein CASGPGDSSNQPQHF.

The genes are TRBV2 and TRBJ2-5, with 7 nucleotides matching TRBD1. There are 14 residues in the CDR3. The ends lost 4 bases at V and 4 bases at J; junction bases unmatched: 6. In germline, CDR1 is SNHLY, CDR2 FYNNEI. The CDR3 reads CASSVTGAGETQYF. The CDR3 DNA follows: TGTGCCAGCAGTGTAACAGGGGCAGGAGAGACCCAGTACTTC.

This sequence joins TRBV7-8 and TRBJ1-4, with D perhaps TRBD1 (5 bases). Germline CDR1 and CDR2: SGHVS and FQNEAQ. V was trimmed by 0 bases and J by 3 bases, leaving 23 bases between them. The CDR3 spans 20 residues. The CDR3 DNA follows: TGTGCCAGCAGCTTAGCGGAGAAGGTTTGGACAATTGCGGCTAATGAAAAACTGTTTTTT. This encodes CASSLAEKVWTIAANEKLFF.

The chain joins TRBV7-9 to TRBJ2-2; D perhaps matches TRBD2 (6 bases). V shed 5 bases and J shed 2 bases, with 12 bases lying between them. Per germline, CDR1 SEHNR and CDR2 FQNEAQ (reference sequence). CDR3 length: 15 residues. In DNA form, the CDR3 reads TGTGCCAGCAGCCCCCCAGGGACTAACACCGGGGAGCTGTTTTTT. Translated, it gives CASSPPGTNTGELFF.

The rearrangement uses TRBV6-2 or TRBV6-3 and TRBJ1-1, with D possibly being TRBD1 (5 bases). V shed 5 bases and J shed 5 bases, with 15 bases lying between them. Germline V CDR1 and CDR2: MNHEY, SVGEGT. This CDR3 has 14 amino acids. The CDR3 spells CASSKPFGGTEAFF. In nucleotides, the CDR3 is TGTGCCAGCAGTAAACCTTTCGGGGGGACTGAAGCTTTCTTT.

This chain links TRBV27 with TRBJ2-7; no reliable D call. V shed 2 bases and J shed 1 base, with 6 bases lying between them. Germline-derived CDR1 and CDR2 are MNHEY and SMNVEV (reference sequence). The CDR3 length is 13 residues. The CDR3 loop is CASSLPGSYEQYF. The CDR3 DNA sequence: TGTGCCAGCAGTTTACCAGGATCCTACGAGCAGTACTTC.

The rearrangement uses TRBV19 and TRBJ2-7; possibly TRBD2 for D (5 bases). Germline CDR1 is LNHDA and CDR2 is SQIVND (reference sequence). With 4 bases removed from V and 2 bases from J, the gap between germline ends came to 12 bases. The CDR3 runs to 14 residues. The CDR3 loop is CASSNQRGAYEQYF. CDR3 nucleotide sequence: TGTGCCAGTAGTAATCAACGGGGTGCCTACGAGCAGTACTTC.

The V call is TRBV7-3, the J call TRBJ2-2, with D perhaps TRBD2 (6 bases). The V end was cut by 0 bases, the J end by 4 bases, with 12 bases between. Germline V CDR1 and CDR2: SGHTA, FQGTGA. This CDR3 is 16 amino acids long. As DNA, the CDR3 is TGTGCCAGCAGCTTAACTTCGGGACTTGTCACCGGGGAGCTGTTTTTT. Amino acids: CASSLTSGLVTGELFF.

This rearrangement joins TRBV19 to TRBJ1-1; 8 bases are shared with TRBD1. The CDR3 spans 15 residues. The germline V gene encodes CDR1 LNHDA and CDR2 SQIVND (reference sequence). The V segment lost 0 bases and the J segment 6 bases; nucleotides outside the gene matches: 6. CDR3 coding DNA: TGTGCCAGTAGTATAGAGGGCAGGGGGCCATCTGAAGCTTTCTTT. This sequence encodes CASSIEGRGPSEAFF.

The chain links TRBV14 to TRBJ1-2; possible D gene TRBD1, 5 bases. Deletions cut 1 base from V and 5 bases from J, with 11 bases between. Germline lookup yields CDR1 SGHDN and CDR2 FVKESK. The CDR3 is made up of 14 amino acids. DNA for the CDR3: TGTGCCAGCAGCCAAGTAGGGGTCGGGTATGGCTACACCTTC. Its translation is CASSQVGVGYGYTF.

The chain recombines TRBV6-5 with TRBJ2-2; D remains ambiguous. Per germline, CDR1 MNHEY and CDR2 SVGAGI. This CDR3 comprises 15 residues. The V end lost 2 bases, the J end lost 0 bases, and 7 bases lay between the germline ends. The CDR3 nucleotides read TGTGCCAGCAGTTACGGGCCCACGAACACCGGGGAGCTGTTTTTT. It yields the protein CASSYGPTNTGELFF.

The V call is TRBV7-2, the J call TRBJ2-7, with TRBD2 matching 9 bases. The CDR3 length is 19 residues. Germline-derived CDR1 and CDR2 are SGHTA and FQGNSA. Trimming removed 1 base from V and 0 bases from J; junction bases left unmatched: 13. CDR3: CASSLVASGGPDISYEQYF. The CDR3 DNA follows: TGTGCCAGCAGCTTAGTAGCCAGCGGGGGGCCCGACATCTCCTACGAGCAGTACTTC.

The rearrangement joins TRBV10-3 to TRBJ2-5; 14 nucleotides agree with TRBD2. The length of the CDR3 is 20 residues. With V trimmed by 2 bases and J by 1 base, 12 bases remained unmatched. The germline V gene encodes CDR1 ENHRY and CDR2 SYGVKD. The CDR3 region has the DNA TGTGCCATCAGTGAGCTTAGACTAGCGGGGGGGCAAGGGCTCCAAGAGACCCAGTACTTC. Amino acids: CAISELRLAGGQGLQETQYF.

The chain has TRBV16 and TRBJ2-3; the D is unclear. This CDR3 contains 15 residues. V lost 0 bases and J lost 3, with 10 bases in between. CDR1 is KGHSY and CDR2 is FQNENV in the germline V gene. CDR3 protein: CASSQSHPRTDTQYF. The CDR3 nucleotides are TGTGCCAGCAGCCAATCCCACCCGCGAACAGATACGCAGTATTTT.

In the case of this clone: The same CDR3 also results from other DNA sequences found in this sample. The rearrangement uses TRBV7-3 and TRBJ2-3; D may be TRBD2 (6 bases). The CDR3 length is 13 residues. Germline-derived CDR1 and CDR2 are SGHTA and FQGTGA. Trimming took off 1 base at V and 5 bases at J, with 7 bases between the two ends. The CDR3 DNA sequence: TGTGCCAGCAGCTTAAGGCGGGGAGATACGCAGTATTTT. Protein: CASSLRRGDTQYF.

The J gene is TRBJ1-2, the V gene TRBV14; 9 bases map to TRBD1. CDR1 is SGHDN, CDR2 FVKESK, per germline. This CDR3 contains 15 residues. V trimming: 4 bases; J trimming: 5 bases; junction bases outside the gene matches: 8. The CDR3 nucleotides read TGTGCCAGCAGCCCCCGGGAAGGGACAGGGTATGGCTACACCTTC. It specifies CASSPREGTGYGYTF. Full variable domain (missing parts from reference TRBV14 and TRBJ1-2): EAGVTQFPSHSVIEKGQTVTLRCDPISGHDNLYWYRRVMGKEIKFLLHFVKESKQDESGMPNNRFLAERTGGTYSTLKVQPAELEDSGVYFCASSPREGTGYGYTFGSGTRLTVV.

Concerning this clone itself: Other DNA sequences within the sample encode an identical CDR3. The J gene is TRBJ1-4, the V gene TRBV18, with TRBD1 matching 8 bases. With 6 bases clipped from V and 8 bases from J, the junction kept 8 bases outside the gene matches. Germline V gives CDR1 KGHSH, CDR2 LQKENI. The CDR3 is made up of 14 amino acids. The CDR3 DNA sequence: TGTGCCAGCTCCCCTGGGACAGGCGGGGAAAAACTGTTTTTT. As protein: CASSPGTGGEKLFF.

The chain employs TRBV4-2 and TRBJ2-7, with D maybe TRBD2 (5 bases). The ends were cut back, 3 bases at V and 5 bases at J, with 11 bases in the middle. Looked up from germline, CDR1 is LGHNA and CDR2 is YNFKEQ. This CDR3 is built from 13 residues. The CDR3 sequence: CASSQSGTHEQYF. CDR3 nucleotides: TGTGCCAGCAGCCAGTCGGGAACCCACGAGCAGTACTTC.

V usage is TRBV12-5 and J usage is TRBJ1-1; D is perhaps TRBD1 (6 bases). Germline loops: CDR1 LGHNT, CDR2 FRNRAP. V lost 4 bases to trimming and J lost 6 bases, with 15 bases between them. The CDR3 sequence is 14 residues long. The CDR3 spells CASGWLQGSAEAFF. Written as DNA, the CDR3 is TGTGCTAGTGGTTGGCTACAGGGATCGGCTGAAGCTTTCTTT.

This rearrangement joins TRBV9 to TRBJ1-6; 8 nucleotides line up with TRBD1. The CDR3 loop spans 16 amino acids. Trimming removed 0 bases from V and 8 bases from J; junction bases left unmatched: 7. CDR1 is SGDLS, CDR2 YYNGEE, per germline. CDR3 amino acids: CASSVEGQGSHSPLHF. CDR3 nucleotides: TGTGCCAGCAGCGTAGAAGGACAGGGAAGTCATTCACCCCTCCACTTT.